This T cell receptor (beta chain) originates from a study of blood T cell repertoires in COVID-19. About the research overall: Sources were T cells, B-cell-depleted T cells, or PBMCs; the material itself was cDNA or gDNA.

V was clipped by 2 bases and J by 3 bases, with 17 bases between them. The CDR3 contains 17 residues. Germline V gives CDR1 KGHSH, CDR2 LQKENI. Produced via immunoSEQ multiplex PCR; TCRdb's table is partial and in-frame only. The sample includes under 80,000 clones, roughly nine tenths seen only once; the top ten take 3.5% to 5%. The source is a man over 45 with active COVID-19. Sequenced sample: peripheral blood. V usage is TRBV18 and J usage is TRBJ2-1, with D possibly TRBD2 on 6 matching bases. CDR3 residues: CASSPLTAGLLYNEQFF. For the CDR3, the DNA is TGTGCCAGCTCACCATTGACGGCGGGATTACTCTACAATGAGCAGTTCTTC. Full variable domain (rest looked up from reference TRBV18 and TRBJ2-1): NAGVMQNPRHLVRRRGQEARLRCSPMKGHSHVYWYRQLPEEGLKFMVYLQKENIIDESGMPKERFSAEFPKEGPSILRIQQVVRGDSAAYFCASSPLTAGLLYNEQFFGPGTRLTVL.